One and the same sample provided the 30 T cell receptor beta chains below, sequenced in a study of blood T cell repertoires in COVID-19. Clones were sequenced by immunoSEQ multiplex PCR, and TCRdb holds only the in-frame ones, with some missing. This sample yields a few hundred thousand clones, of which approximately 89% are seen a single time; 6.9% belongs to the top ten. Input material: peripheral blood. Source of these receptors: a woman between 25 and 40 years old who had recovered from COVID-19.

For the CDR3, the DNA is TGTGCCAGCAGCTTACCGCGCGGCGGAGCTAACTATGGCTACACCTTC. Its translation: CASSLPRGGANYGYTF. The V and J genes are TRBV7-9 and TRBJ1-2, with D unresolved. Per the germline V gene, CDR1 is SEHNR and CDR2 is FQNEAQ (reference sequence). Trimming took off 2 bases at V and 0 bases at J, with 13 bases between the two ends. The CDR3 sequence is 16 residues long.

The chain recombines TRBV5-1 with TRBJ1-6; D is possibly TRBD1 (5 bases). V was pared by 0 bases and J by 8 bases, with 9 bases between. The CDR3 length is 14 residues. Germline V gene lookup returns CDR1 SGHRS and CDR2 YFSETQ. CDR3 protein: CASSLVTGDSPLHF. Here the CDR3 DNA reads TGCGCCAGCAGCTTGGTGACGGGGGATTCACCCCTCCACTTT.

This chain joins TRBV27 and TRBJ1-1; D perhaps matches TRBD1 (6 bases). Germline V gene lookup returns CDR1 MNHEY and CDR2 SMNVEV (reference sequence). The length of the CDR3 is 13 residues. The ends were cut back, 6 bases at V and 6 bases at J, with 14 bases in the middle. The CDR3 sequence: CASRMGGAAEAFF. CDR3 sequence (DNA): TGTGCCAGCAGAATGGGGGGGGCCGCTGAAGCTTTCTTT.

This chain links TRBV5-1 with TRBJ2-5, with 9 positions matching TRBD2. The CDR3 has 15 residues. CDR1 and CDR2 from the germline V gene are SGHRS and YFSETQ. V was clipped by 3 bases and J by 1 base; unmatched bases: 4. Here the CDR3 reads CASSYSGGPQETQYF. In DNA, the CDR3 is TGCGCCAGCAGCTACAGCGGGGGGCCCCAAGAGACCCAGTACTTC. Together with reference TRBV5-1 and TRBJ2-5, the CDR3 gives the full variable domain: KAGVTQTPRYLIKTRGQQVTLSCSPISGHRSVSWYQQTPGQGLQFLFEYFSETQRNKGNFPGRFSGRQFSNSRSEMNVSTLELGDSALYLCASSYSGGPQETQYFGPGTRLLVL.

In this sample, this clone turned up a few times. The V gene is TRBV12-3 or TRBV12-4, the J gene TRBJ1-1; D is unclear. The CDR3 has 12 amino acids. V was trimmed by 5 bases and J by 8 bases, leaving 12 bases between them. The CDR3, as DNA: TGTGCCAGCAGTCCCGGGAGCCGGGAAGCTTTCTTT. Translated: CASSPGSREAFF.

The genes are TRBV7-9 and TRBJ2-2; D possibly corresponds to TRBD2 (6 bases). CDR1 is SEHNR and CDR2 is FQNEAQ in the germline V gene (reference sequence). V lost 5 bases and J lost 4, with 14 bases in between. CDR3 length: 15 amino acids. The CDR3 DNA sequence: TGTGCCAGCAGCCCCGAGGAGGGGCCCACCGGGGAGCTGTTTTTT. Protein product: CASSPEEGPTGELFF.

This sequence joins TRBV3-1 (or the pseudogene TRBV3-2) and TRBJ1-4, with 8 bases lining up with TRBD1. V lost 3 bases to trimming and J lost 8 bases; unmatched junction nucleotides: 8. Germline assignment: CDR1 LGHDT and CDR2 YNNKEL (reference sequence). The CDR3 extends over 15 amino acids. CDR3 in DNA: TGTGCCAGCAGCCAGGGAGGCAGGGGGCGGGAAAAACTGTTTTTT. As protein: CASSQGGRGREKLFF.

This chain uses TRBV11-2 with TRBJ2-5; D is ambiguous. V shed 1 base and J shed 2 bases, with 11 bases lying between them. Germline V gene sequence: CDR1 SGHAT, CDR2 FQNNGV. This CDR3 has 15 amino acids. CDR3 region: CASSLGPTLQETQYF. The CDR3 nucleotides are TGTGCCAGCAGCTTAGGGCCAACCCTGCAAGAGACCCAGTACTTC.

This chain's CDR3 is CASSLRVSDTQYF. CDR3 coding DNA: TGCGCCAGCAGCTTGAGAGTCTCAGATACGCAGTATTTT. The chain recombines TRBV5-1 with TRBJ2-3; D call uncertain. The CDR3 covers 13 residues. Germline values: CDR1 SGHRS, CDR2 YFSETQ. The ends were cut back, 1 base at V and 4 bases at J, with 7 bases in the middle.

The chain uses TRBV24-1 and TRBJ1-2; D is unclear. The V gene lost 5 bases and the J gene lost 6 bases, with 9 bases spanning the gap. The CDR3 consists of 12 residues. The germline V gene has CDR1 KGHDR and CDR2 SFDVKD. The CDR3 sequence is CATSGFSDGYTF. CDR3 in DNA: TGTGCCACCAGTGGATTTAGCGATGGCTACACCTTC.

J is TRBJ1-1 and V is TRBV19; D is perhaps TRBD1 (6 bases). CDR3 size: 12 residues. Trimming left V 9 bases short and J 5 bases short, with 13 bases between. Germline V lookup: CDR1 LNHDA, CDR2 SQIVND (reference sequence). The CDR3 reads CASLSGVTEAFF. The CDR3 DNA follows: TGTGCCAGCCTTTCAGGGGTAACTGAAGCTTTCTTT.

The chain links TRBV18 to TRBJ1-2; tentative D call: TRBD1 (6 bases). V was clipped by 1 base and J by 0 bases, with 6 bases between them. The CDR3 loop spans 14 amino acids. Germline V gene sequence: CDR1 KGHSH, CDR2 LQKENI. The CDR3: CASSPRGPNYGYTF. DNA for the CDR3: TGTGCCAGCTCACCACGGGGGCCTAACTATGGCTACACCTTC.

The CDR3 spells CASSRRTGLEKLFF. DNA of the CDR3: TGTGCCAGCAGCCGAAGAACAGGGCTTGAAAAACTGTTTTTT. The chain couples TRBV7-8 to TRBJ1-4, with a possible D match to TRBD1 (6 bases). Germline V gene lookup returns CDR1 SGHVS and CDR2 FQNEAQ. The germline V and J ends were trimmed by 5 bases and 7 bases, with 14 bases remaining between them. The CDR3 consists of 14 residues.

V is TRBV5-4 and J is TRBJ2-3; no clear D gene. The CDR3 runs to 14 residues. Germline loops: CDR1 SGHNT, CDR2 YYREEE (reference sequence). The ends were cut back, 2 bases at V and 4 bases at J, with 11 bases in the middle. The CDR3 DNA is TGTGCCAGCAGCTTAGCCCTAGTCCCAGATACGCAGTATTTT. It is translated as CASSLALVPDTQYF.

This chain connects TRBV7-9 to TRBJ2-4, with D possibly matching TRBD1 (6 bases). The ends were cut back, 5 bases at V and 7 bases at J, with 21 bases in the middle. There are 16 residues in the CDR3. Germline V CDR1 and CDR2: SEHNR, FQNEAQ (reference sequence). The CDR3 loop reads CASSTGPLRGSNIQYF. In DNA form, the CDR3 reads TGTGCCAGCAGCACAGGACCGCTCAGGGGTTCGAACATTCAGTACTTC.

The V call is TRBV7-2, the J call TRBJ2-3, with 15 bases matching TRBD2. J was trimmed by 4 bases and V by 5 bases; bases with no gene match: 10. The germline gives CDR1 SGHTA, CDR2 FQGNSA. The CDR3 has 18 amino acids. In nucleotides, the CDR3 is TGTGCCAGCAGCGAACGAGGACTAGCGGGGGGGCACGCAGATACGCAGTATTTT. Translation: CASSERGLAGGHADTQYF.

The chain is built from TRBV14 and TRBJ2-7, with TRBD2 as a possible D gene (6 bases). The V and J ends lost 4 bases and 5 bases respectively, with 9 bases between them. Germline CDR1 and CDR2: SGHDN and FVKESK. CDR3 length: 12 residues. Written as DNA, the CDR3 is TGTGCCAGCAGCCTGGGACTTAACGAGCAGTACTTC. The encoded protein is CASSLGLNEQYF. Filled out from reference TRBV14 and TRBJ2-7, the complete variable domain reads EAGVTQFPSHSVIEKGQTVTLRCDPISGHDNLYWYRRVMGKEIKFLLHFVKESKQDESGMPNNRFLAERTGGTYSTLKVQPAELEDSGVYFCASSLGLNEQYFGPGTRLTVT.

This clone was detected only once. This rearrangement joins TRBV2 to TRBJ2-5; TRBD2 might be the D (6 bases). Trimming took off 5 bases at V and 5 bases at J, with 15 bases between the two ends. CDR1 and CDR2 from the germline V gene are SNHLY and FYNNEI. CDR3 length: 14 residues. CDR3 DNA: TGTGCCAGCAGTTCGGGACTCCGGATCGAGACCCAGTACTTC. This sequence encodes CASSSGLRIETQYF.

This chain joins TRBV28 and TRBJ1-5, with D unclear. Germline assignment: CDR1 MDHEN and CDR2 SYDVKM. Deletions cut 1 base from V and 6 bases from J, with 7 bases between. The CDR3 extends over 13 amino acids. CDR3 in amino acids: CASSLLGPQPQHF. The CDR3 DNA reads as TGTGCCAGCAGTTTATTGGGCCCTCAGCCCCAGCATTTT.

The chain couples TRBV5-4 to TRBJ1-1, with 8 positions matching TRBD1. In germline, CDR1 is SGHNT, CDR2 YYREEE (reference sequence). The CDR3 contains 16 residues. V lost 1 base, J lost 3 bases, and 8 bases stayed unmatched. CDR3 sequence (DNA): TGTGCCAGCAGCTTGTGGACAGGGCTAAGGTACACTGAAGCTTTCTTT. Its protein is CASSLWTGLRYTEAFF.

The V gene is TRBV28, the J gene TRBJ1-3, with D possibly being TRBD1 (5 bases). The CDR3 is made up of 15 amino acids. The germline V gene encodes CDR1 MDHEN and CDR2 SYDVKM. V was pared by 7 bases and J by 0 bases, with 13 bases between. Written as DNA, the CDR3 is TGTGCCAGCACCGGCGGGGCCCCCTCTGGAAACACCATATATTTT. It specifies CASTGGAPSGNTIYF.

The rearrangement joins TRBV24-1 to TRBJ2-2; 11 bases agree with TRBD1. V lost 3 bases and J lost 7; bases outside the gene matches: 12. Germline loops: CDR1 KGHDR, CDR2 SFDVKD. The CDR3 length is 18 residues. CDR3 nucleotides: TGTGCCACCAGTGATCAACCGGGACAGGGGGGTCATGTCGGGGAGCTGTTTTTT. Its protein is CATSDQPGQGGHVGELFF.

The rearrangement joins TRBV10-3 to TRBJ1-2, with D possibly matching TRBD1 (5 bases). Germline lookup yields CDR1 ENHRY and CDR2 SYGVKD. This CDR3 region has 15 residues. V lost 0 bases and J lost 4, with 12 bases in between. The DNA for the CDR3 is TGTGCCATCAGTGAGTCTTTGGGGCCGGTCTATGGCTACACCTTC. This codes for CAISESLGPVYGYTF.

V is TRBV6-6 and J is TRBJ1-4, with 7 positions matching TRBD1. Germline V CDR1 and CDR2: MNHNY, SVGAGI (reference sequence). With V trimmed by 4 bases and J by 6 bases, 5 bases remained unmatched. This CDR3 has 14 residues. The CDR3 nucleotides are TGTGCCAGCAGTTTATCCGGGACAGATGAAAAACTGTTTTTT. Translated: CASSLSGTDEKLFF.

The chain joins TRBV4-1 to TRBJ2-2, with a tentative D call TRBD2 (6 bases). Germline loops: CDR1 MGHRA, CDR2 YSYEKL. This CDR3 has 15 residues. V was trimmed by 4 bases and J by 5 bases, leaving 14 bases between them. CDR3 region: CASSLVEGRTGELFF. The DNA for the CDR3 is TGCGCCAGCAGCCTTGTGGAGGGCCGGACCGGGGAGCTGTTTTTT.

The CDR3 DNA reads TGTGCCAGCTCTTATACGACCGGGACAGTGAGTGGCTACACCTTC. Amino acid sequence: CASSYTTGTVSGYTF. The V call is TRBV5-6, the J call TRBJ1-2; 7 bases match TRBD1. V was pared by 7 bases and J by 7 bases, with 16 bases of the junction left unmatched. Germline V gives CDR1 SGHDT, CDR2 YYEEEE. The CDR3 runs 15 residues.

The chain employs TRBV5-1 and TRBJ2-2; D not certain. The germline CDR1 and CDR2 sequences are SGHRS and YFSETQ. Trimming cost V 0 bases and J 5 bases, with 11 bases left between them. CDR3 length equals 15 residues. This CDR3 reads CASSLGPGPTGELFF. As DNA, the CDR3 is TGCGCCAGCAGCTTGGGTCCAGGCCCGACCGGGGAGCTGTTTTTT.

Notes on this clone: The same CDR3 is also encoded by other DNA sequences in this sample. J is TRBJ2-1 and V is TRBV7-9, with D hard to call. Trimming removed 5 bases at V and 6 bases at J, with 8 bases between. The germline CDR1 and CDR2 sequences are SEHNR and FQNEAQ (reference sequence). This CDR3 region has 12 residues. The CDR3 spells CASSLSGNEQFF. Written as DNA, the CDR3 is TGTGCCAGCAGCCTTTCAGGCAATGAGCAGTTCTTC.

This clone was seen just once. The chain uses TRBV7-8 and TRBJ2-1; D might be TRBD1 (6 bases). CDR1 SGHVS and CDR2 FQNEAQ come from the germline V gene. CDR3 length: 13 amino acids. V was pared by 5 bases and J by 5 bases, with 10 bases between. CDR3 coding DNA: TGTGCCAGCAGCACGGACAGAAACAATGAGCAGTTCTTC. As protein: CASSTDRNNEQFF. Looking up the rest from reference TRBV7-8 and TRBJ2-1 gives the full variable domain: GAGVSQSPRYKVAKRGQDVALRCDPISGHVSLFWYQQALGQGPEFLTYFQNEAQLDKSGLPSDRFFAERPEGSVSTLKIQRTQQEDSAVYLCASSTDRNNEQFFGPGTRLTVL.

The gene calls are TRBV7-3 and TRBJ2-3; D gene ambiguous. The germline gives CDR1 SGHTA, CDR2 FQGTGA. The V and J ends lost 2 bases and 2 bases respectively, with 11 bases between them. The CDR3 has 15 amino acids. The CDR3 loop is CASSLGPGFTDTQYF. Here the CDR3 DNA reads TGTGCCAGCAGCTTAGGTCCGGGTTTCACAGATACGCAGTATTTT.